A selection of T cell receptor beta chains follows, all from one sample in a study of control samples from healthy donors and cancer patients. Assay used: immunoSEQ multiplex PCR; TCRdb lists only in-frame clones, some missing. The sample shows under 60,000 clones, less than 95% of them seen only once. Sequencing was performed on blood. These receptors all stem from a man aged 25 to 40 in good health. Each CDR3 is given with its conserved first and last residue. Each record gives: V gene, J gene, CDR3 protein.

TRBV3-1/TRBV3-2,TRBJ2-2,CASSQAGHNTGELFF
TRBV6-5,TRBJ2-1,CASSYNGGNEQFF
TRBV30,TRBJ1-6,CAWSAAFDGVSPLHF
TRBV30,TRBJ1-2,CAWIFHQAMVPYGYTF
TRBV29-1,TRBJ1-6,CSVGQGGDSPLHF
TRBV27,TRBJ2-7,CASSPGQGYF
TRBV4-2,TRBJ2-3,CASSPEGLAGGTDTQYF
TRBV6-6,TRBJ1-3,CASSKTGVSGNTIYF
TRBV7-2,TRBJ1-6,CASSLPPQKNSPLHF
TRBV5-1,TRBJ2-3,CASSPREGSSTDTQYF
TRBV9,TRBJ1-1,CASSLEGQLNTEAFF
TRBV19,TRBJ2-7,CASSASGRAYEQYF
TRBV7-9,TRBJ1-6,CASSSPWGAPLDSPLHF
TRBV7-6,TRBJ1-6,CASSLENSPLHF
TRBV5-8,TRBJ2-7,CASSSRPMSSYEQYF
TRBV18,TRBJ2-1,CASSPPPDNEQFF
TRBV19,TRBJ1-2,CASSAGGQGAFGYTF
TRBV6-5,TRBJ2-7,CASTMGDRVYYEQYF
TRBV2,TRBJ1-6,CASSSGSNSPLHF
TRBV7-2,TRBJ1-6,CASSEQGRRSPLHF
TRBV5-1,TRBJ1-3,CASSGQSRSGNTIYF
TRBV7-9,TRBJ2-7,CASSPDRVYEQYF
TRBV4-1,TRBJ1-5,CASSQAGRGGNQPQHF
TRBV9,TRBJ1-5,CASSVEPTGGQPQHF
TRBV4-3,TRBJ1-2,CASSQGRGGSYGYTF
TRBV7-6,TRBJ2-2,CASAPGSWETGELFF
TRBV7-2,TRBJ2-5,CASSFGGAGGTQETQYF
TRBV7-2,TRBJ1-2,CASSSQGQYGYTF
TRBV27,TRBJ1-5,CASSLFGISQPQHF
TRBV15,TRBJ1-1,CATSRERTVKNTEAFF
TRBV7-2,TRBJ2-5,CASSSGLAGSRETQYF
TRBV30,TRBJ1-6,CAWKKSTAPVSSPLHF
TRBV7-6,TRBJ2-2,CASSLEVVSGELFF
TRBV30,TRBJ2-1,CAWSDRQGNNEQFF
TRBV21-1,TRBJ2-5,CASSFRTSGSIETQYF
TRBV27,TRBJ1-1,CASSLGNMNTEAFF
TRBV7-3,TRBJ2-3,CASSPSGLAADTQYF
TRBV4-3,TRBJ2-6,CASSQEVQVLSGANVLTF
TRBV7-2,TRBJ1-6,CASSFRDSSPLHF
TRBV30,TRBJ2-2,CAWSTSGTIGGELFF
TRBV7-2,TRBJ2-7,CASSLGPNRASYEQYF
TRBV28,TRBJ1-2,CASITSRGGGYTF
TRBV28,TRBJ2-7,CASSSSGTGPDEQYF
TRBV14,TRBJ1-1,CASSQAYSQGRNTEAFF
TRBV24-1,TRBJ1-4,CATSDGGAQNEKLFF
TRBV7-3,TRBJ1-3,CASQAEAGNTIYF
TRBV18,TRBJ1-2,CASSPSGDGYTF
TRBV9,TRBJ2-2,CASSVEERSGTGELFF
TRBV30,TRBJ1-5,CAWSVGHGGQPQHF
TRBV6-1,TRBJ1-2,CASSEVGQAYGYTF
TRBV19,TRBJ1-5,CASNQGALNQPQHF
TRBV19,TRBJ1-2,CASWDRGFFRHGYTF
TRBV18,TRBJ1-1,CASSPGNTEAFF